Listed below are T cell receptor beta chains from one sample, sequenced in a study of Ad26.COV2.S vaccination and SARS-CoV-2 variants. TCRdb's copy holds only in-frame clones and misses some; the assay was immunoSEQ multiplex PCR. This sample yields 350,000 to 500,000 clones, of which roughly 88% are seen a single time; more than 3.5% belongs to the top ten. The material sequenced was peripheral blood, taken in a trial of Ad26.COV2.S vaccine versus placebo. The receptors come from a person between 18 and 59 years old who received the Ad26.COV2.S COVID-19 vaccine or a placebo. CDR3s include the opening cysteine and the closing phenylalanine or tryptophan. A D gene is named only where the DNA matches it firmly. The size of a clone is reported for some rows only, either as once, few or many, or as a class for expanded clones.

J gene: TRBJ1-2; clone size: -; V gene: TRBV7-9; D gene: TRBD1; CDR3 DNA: TGTGCCAGCAGCTTAGTTGATCGGGATCCGAACAGGGACAGATATGGCTACACCTTC; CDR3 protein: CASSLVDRDPNRDRYGYTF
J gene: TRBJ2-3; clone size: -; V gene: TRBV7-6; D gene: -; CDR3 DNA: TGTGCCAGCAGCTTGGATTGGCCGGGGGATACGCAGTATTTT; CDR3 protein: CASSLDWPGDTQYF
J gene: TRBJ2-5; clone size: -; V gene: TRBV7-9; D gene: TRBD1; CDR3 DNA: TGTGCCAGCAGCCTCCTCCCCCAGGGGGCGGAGACCCAGTACTTC; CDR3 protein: CASSLLPQGAETQYF
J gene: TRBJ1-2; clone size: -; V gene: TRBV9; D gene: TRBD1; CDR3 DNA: TGTGCCAGCAGCTTCACCCCCGGGGGACAGTCGGAGTACACCTTC; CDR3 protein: CASSFTPGGQSEYTF
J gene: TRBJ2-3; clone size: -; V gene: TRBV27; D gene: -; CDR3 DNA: TGTGCCAGCAGTTTAATGGCCCACAAGGCAGATACGCAGTATTTT; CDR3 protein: CASSLMAHKADTQYF
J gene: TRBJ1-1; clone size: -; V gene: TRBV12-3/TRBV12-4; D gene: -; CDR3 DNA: TGTGCCAGCAGTTTGTTTTCCACTGAAGCTTTCTTT; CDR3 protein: CASSLFSTEAFF
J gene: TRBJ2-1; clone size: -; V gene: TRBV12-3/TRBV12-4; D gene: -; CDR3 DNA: TGTGCCAGCAGTTTTCCTGGGGATGAGCAGTTCTTC; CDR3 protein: CASSFPGDEQFF
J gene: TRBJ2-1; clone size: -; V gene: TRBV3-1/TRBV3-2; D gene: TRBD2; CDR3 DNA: TGTGCCAGCAGCCTAATAGCGGGGTCCTACAATGAGCAGTTCTTC; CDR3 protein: CASSLIAGSYNEQFF
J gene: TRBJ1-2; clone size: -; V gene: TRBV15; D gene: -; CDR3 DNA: TGTGCCACCAGCACCCGACACTCCGCTAACTATGGCTACACCTTC; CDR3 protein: CATSTRHSANYGYTF
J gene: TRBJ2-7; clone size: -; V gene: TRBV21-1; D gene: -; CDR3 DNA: TGTGCCAGCAGCAAAGGTGGAAGGACGAACTCCTACGAGCAGTACTTC; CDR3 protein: CASSKGGRTNSYEQYF
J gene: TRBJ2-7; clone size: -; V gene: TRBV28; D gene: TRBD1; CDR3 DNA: TGTGCCAGCCGTGGAGACGGGACAGGGTCTTACGAGCAGTACTTC; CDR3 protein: CASRGDGTGSYEQYF
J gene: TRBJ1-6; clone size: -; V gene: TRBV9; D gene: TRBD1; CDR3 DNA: TGTGCCAGCAGCGTAGGAGTGACGGGGCGGACAGGAGGGACACCCCTCCACTTT; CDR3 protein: CASSVGVTGRTGGTPLHF
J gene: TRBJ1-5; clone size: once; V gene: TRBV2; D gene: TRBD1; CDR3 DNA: TGTGCCAGCAGCCAGTATACAGGGGGTCAGCCCCAGCATTTT; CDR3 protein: CASSQYTGGQPQHF
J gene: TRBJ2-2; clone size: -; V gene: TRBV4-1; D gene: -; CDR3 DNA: TGCGCCAGCAGCCACCGGGGTCCACTCGCGAACACCGGGGAGCTGTTTTTT; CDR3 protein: CASSHRGPLANTGELFF
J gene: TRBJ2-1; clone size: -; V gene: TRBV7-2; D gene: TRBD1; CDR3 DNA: TGTGCCAGCAGCAGAGCCGGGACAGGGTTCTACAATGAGCAGTTCTTC; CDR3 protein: CASSRAGTGFYNEQFF
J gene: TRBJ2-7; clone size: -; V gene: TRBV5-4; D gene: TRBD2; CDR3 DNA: TGTGCCAGCAGCCCAAACCCGACTAGCGGGAGGACGGGCGAGCAGTACTTC; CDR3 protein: CASSPNPTSGRTGEQYF
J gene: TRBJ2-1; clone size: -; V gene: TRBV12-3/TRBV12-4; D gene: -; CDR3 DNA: TGTGCCAGCATTATTAGCGGTGAGCAGTTCTTC; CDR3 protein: CASIISGEQFF
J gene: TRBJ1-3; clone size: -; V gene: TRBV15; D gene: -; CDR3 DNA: TGTGCCACCAGCAGAGATCATTCCCGCTCTGGAAACACCATATATTTT; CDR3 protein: CATSRDHSRSGNTIYF
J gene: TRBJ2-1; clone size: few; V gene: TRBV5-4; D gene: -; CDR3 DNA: TGTGCCAGCAGCTTGAGGAGCAATGAGCAGTTCTTC; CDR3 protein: CASSLRSNEQFF
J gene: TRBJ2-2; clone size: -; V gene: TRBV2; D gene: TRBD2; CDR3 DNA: TGTGCCAGCAGTTGGACTAGCGGGGCCGTAAACACCGGGGAGCTGTTTTTT; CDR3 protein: CASSWTSGAVNTGELFF
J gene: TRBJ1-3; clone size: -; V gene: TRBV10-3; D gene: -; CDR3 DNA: TGTGCCATCACAACAGGGACAGGAAACACCATATATTTT; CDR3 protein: CAITTGTGNTIYF
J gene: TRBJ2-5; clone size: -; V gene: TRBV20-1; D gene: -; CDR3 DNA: TGCAGTGCTAGTCATGCAGGGGTGACAGAGACCCAGTACTTC; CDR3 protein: CSASHAGVTETQYF
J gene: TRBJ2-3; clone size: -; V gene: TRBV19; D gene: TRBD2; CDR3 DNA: TGTGCCAGTAGTATCCGAGGGGTAGCGGGAGCGATCACAGATACGCAGTATTTT; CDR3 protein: CASSIRGVAGAITDTQYF
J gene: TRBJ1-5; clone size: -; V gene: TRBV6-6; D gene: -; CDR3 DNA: TGTGCCAGCAGCAACAGTAGGGCGGGGGCTGGGTCGGTAAGCAATCAGCCCCAGCATTTT; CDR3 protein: CASSNSRAGAGSVSNQPQHF
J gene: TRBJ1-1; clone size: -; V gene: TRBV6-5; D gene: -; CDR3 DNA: TGTGCCAGCAGATTCACGGGATCCCGAGGGGCTTTCTTT; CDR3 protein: CASRFTGSRGAFF
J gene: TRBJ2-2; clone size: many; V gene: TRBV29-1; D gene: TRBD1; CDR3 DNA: TGCAGCGGCCCGGCCTGGGACAGGGAGGACCGGGGTGTGCTGTTTTTT; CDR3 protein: CSGPAWDREDRGVLFF
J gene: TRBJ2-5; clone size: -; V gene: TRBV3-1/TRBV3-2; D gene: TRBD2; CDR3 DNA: TGTGCCAGCAGCCAGGGCACTAGCGGGAGACAGACCCAGTACTTC; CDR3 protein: CASSQGTSGRQTQYF
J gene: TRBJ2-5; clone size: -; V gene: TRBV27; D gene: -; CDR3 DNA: TGTGCCAGCAGGTTAGACGGGACCCAGTACTTC; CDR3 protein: CASRLDGTQYF
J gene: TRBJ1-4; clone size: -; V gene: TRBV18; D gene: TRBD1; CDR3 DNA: TGTGCCAGCTCACCAGGGACAGGGGGCGAGGATGAAAAACTGTTTTTT; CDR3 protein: CASSPGTGGEDEKLFF
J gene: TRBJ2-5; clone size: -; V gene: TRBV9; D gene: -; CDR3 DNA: TGTGCCAGCAGCGCGTCCGGGACAAAAGGGGAGACCCAGTACTTC; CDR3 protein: CASSASGTKGETQYF
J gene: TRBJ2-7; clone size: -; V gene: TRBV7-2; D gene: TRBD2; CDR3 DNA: TGTGCCAGCAGCTTAAATCGCGGGAGGGCTTACGAGCAGTACTTC; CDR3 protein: CASSLNRGRAYEQYF
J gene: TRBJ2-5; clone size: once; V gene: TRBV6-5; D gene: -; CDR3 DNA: TGTGCCAGCAGTTACTCTAGATCAGGAGAGACCCAGTACTTC; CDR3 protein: CASSYSRSGETQYF
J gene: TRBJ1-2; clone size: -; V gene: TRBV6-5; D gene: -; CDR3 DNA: TGTGCCAGCAGCATGGGACGGACTCTGTCAAATGGCTACACCTTC; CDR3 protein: CASSMGRTLSNGYTF
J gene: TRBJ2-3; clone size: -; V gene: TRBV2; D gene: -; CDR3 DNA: TGTGCCAGCAGTTCCGGGGCAGGAGATACGCAGTATTTT; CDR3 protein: CASSSGAGDTQYF
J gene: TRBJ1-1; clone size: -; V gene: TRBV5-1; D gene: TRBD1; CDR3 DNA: TGCGCCAGCAGCCGATATAATTCGGGACAGGTCGTTCAAGCTTTCTTT; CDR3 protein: CASSRYNSGQVVQAFF
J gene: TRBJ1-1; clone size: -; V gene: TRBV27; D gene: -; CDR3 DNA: TGTGCCAGCAGTCTACAGGGAGTTGGCACTGAAGCTTTCTTT; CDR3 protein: CASSLQGVGTEAFF
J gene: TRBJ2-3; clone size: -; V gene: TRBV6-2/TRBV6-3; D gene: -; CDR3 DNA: TGTGCCAGCAGTTACCCGCAGGGTGCGCAGTATTTT; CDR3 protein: CASSYPQGAQYF
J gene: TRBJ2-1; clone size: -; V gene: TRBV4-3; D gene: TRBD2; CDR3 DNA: TGCGCCAGCAGCCAAGAGGGGAGGGCGAGTGAGCAGTTCTTC; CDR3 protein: CASSQEGRASEQFF
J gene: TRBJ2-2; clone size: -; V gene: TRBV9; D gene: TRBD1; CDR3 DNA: TGTGCCAGCAGCGTAGCGAGGGGGCAGGGCGGGGAGCTGTTTTTT; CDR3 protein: CASSVARGQGGELFF
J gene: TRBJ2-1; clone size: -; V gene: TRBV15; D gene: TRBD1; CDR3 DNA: TGTGCCACCAGAGGGGCCCTACAGGGGGCGCGTTGGAATGAGCAGTTCTTC; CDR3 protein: CATRGALQGARWNEQFF
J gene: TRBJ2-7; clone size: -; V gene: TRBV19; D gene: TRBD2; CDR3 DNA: TGTGCCAGTAGTATAGGAACTAGCGGGGCCAGCAGGTCCTACGAGCAGTACTTC; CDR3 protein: CASSIGTSGASRSYEQYF
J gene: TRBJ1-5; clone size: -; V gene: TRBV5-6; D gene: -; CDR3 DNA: TGTGCCAGCAGCTTGGGGGTCGGGCAGCCCCAGCATTTT; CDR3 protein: CASSLGVGQPQHF
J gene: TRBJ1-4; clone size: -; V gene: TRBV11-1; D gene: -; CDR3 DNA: TGTGCCAGCAGCTTTCGACAGGATCGTAATGAAAAACTGTTTTTT; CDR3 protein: CASSFRQDRNEKLFF
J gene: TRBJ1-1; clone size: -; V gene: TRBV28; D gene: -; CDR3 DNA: TGTGCCAGCAGTCATCCTGGGACACCCGAGATGAACACTGAAGCTTTCTTT; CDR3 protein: CASSHPGTPEMNTEAFF
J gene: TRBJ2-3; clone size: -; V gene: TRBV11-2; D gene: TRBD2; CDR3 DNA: TGTGCCAGCAGCTTGCGGGAGGGCCTTACAGATACGCAGTATTTT; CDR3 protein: CASSLREGLTDTQYF
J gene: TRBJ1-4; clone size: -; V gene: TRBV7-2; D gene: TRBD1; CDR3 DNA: TGTGCCAGCAGCGAACAGGGGTATAATGAAAAACTGTTTTTT; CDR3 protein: CASSEQGYNEKLFF
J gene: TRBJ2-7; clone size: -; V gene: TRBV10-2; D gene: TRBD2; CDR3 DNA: TGCGCCAGCAGTGAGTACGCGCGGGAGGGCCTAATTGAGCAGTACTTC; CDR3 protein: CASSEYAREGLIEQYF
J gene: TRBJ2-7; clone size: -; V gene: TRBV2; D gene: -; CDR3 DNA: TGTGCCAGCCAAACGGCCAGGGAGCCTCGCGAGCAGTACTTC; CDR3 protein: CASQTAREPREQYF
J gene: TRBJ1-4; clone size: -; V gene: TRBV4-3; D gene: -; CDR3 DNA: TGCGCCAGCAGCCAAGAGGTCAGGAATGAAAAACTGTTTTTT; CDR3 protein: CASSQEVRNEKLFF
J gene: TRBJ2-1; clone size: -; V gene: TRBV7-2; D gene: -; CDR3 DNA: TGTGCCAGCAGCCAGGAGGTACTAGTGGGTTATGAGCAGTTCTTC; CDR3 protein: CASSQEVLVGYEQFF
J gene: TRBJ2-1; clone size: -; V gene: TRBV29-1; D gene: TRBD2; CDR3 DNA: TGCAGCGTTCATGGTAGGACTAGATTTGATGAGCAGTTCTTC; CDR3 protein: CSVHGRTRFDEQFF
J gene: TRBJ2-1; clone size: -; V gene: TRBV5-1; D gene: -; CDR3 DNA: TGCGCCAGCAGCTTGGGGACAGCCTACGGCAATGAGCAGTTCTTC; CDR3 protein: CASSLGTAYGNEQFF
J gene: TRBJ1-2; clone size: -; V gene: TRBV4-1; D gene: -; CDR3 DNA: TGCGCCAGCAGCCAAGAAACAGGGTATGGCTACACCTTC; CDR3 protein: CASSQETGYGYTF
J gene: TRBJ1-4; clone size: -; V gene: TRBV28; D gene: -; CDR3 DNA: TGTGCCAGCCTCCCCGCTGGAGGGGGGGAAAAACTGTTTTTT; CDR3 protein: CASLPAGGGEKLFF
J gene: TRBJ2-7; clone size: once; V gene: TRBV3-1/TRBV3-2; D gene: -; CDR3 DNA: TGTGCCAGCAGCCCCCCTGACAGGTTGAGCTCCTACGAGCAGTACTTC; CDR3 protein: CASSPPDRLSSYEQYF
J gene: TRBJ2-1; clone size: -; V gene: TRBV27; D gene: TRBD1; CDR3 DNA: TGTGCCAGCACCAAGCTGGGGGACAGGTTGAATGAGCAGTTCTTC; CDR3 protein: CASTKLGDRLNEQFF
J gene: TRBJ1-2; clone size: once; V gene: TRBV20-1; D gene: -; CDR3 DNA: TGCAGTGCTAGTGGGGGGAATGACTATGGCTACACCTTC; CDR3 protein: CSASGGNDYGYTF
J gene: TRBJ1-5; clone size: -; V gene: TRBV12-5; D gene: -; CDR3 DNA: TGTGCTAAAGATCCCCCTCACAGCAATCAGCCCCAGCATTTT; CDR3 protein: CAKDPPHSNQPQHF
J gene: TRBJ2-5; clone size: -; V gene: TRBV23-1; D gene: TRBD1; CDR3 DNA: TGCGCCAGCAGTCAATGGACAGGGGTTGAGACCCAGTACTTC; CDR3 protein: CASSQWTGVETQYF
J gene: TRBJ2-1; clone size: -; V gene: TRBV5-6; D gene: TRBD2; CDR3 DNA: TGTGCCAGCAGCTTGAGCGGGAGGGCTGGCTATGAGCAGTTCTTC; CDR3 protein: CASSLSGRAGYEQFF